The clone carrying this T cell receptor (beta chain) was seen repeatedly, ten times or more. Its antigen remains unknown. The data were taken from a study of response to subunit inactivated influenza vaccine. Study results and limitations: Each seasonal flu vaccination may recruit only limited new T cells, authors suggested.

With 5 bases removed from V and 2 bases from J, the gap between germline ends came to 12 bases. Germline CDR1 DFQATT, CDR2 SNEGSKA (reference sequence). The CDR3 covers 13 residues. MiXCR was run by TCRdb on the RT-PCR reads, yielding one entry per CDR3 protein. The repertoire includes a few hundred thousand distinct CDR3 sequences, roughly 9.7% of them detected once, and about an eighth sits in the top ten. The TCR was taken from a man aged 45-65 years who received an inactivated influenza vaccine. The starting material was PBMCs from blood, obtained 40 to 50 days after vaccination. The rearrangement links TRBV20-1 to TRBJ1-1; D is undetermined. DNA for the CDR3: TGCAGTGCTGGGCAGTCACTTAACACTGAAGCTTTCTTT. Translation: CSAGQSLNTEAFF.